The 6 T cell receptor beta chains below were found in one sample sequenced in a study of blood T cell repertoires in COVID-19. Produced via immunoSEQ multiplex PCR; TCRdb's table is partial and in-frame only. The profile shows about 74,000 clones, about 88% of them singletons. The sequenced sample was peripheral blood. These receptors were obtained from a man between 70 and 80 years old with active or convalescent COVID-19.

The chain joins TRBV19 to TRBJ1-2; 8 bases are a match to TRBD1. Trimming at V came to 3 bases and at J to 10 bases, leaving 4 bases not matched to a gene. The CDR3 is made up of 12 amino acids. Germline lookup yields CDR1 LNHDA and CDR2 SQIVND (reference sequence). The CDR3 loop reads CASSMTGVHYTF. The DNA for the CDR3 is TGTGCCAGTAGTATGACAGGGGTCCACTACACCTTC.

V and J are TRBV19 and TRBJ1-2; TRBD1 might be the D (6 bases). This CDR3 has 15 amino acids. Trimming took off 3 bases at V and 3 bases at J, with 14 bases between the two ends. CDR1 is LNHDA, CDR2 SQIVND, per germline (reference sequence). As DNA, the CDR3 is TGTGCCAGTAGTATTAAGGGGGACGGATACTATGGCTACACCTTC. Translation gives CASSIKGDGYYGYTF. The full variable domain, rest sourced from reference TRBV19 and TRBJ1-2, is DGGITQSPKYLFRKEGQNVTLSCEQNLNHDAMYWYRQDPGQGLRLIYYSQIVNDFQKGDIAEGYSVSREKKESFPLTVTSAQKNPTAFYLCASSIKGDGYYGYTFGSGTRLTVV.

V and J are TRBV18 and TRBJ2-2; D remains unclear. The CDR3 is 14 amino acids. The V gene's germline CDR1 is KGHSH and CDR2 LQKENI. The V end lost 1 base, the J end lost 0 bases, and 3 bases lay between the germline ends. CDR3 loop: CASSPLANTGELFF. The CDR3 DNA follows: TGTGCCAGCTCACCACTCGCGAACACCGGGGAGCTGTTTTTT.

The chain carries TRBV27 and TRBJ2-7; 12 bases map to TRBD1. Germline V CDR1 and CDR2: MNHEY, SMNVEV (reference sequence). V lost 6 bases and J lost 6; bases outside the gene matches: 3. The CDR3 covers 13 residues. The DNA for the CDR3 is TGTGCCAGCAGCCGGGACAGGGGGCTCGAGCAGTACTTC. Encoded protein: CASSRDRGLEQYF.

This chain links TRBV30 with TRBJ1-2; 11 positions agree with TRBD1. The CDR3 covers 14 residues. Germline V lookup: CDR1 GTSNPN, CDR2 SVGIG (reference sequence). The junction had 2 bases not matched to a gene; V was cut back by 1 base and J by 4 bases. CDR3 in DNA: TGTGCCTGGAGTGCAGGGACAGGGGGCTATGGCTACACCTTC. Amino acid sequence: CAWSAGTGGYGYTF.

The genes are TRBV10-3 and TRBJ1-1; possibly TRBD1 for D (5 bases). The CDR3 extends over 13 amino acids. V was cut by 6 bases and J by 3 bases, with 11 bases left in between. Germline CDR1 and CDR2: ENHRY and SYGVKD. The CDR3 sequence is CAIRLGRDTEAFF. Here the CDR3 DNA reads TGTGCCATCAGGCTGGGGCGCGACACTGAAGCTTTCTTT.